The rows below give T cell receptor beta chains drawn from one sample of a study of T-cell memory formation after mild COVID-19. TCRdb reanalysed the 5' RACE reads using MiXCR and keeps one entry per CDR3 protein. This sample carries hundreds of thousands of distinct CDR3 sequences, about 24% of them seen once, and the ten largest clones take around 8.8%. The sample taken for sequencing was PBMCs or a T cell subset sorted from them (not recorded which). The receptor set was obtained from an adult woman who had mild COVID-19 (a few samples of this study predate the infection). Cell type and time point are not known. Each CDR3 is given with its conserved first and last residue. D genes are given only for firm matches. The size of a clone is reported for some rows only, either as once, few or many, or as a class for expanded clones.

TRBV29-1	.	TRBJ2-4	TRBD1	TGCAGCGTCGGGGACAGGGGGTACATTCAGTACTTC	CSVGDRGYIQYF
TRBV3-1	few	TRBJ2-2	.	TGTGCCAGCAGCCAAGATCGATTAGAAGGCGGGGAGCTGTTTTTT	CASSQDRLEGGELFF
TRBV11-3	.	TRBJ2-5	.	TGTGCCAGCAGCCTGGAAGGACTACCACAAGAGACCCAGTACTTC	CASSLEGLPQETQYF
TRBV19	few	TRBJ2-2	.	TGTGCCAGTAGTCCGGACAGTGCGAACACCGGGGAGCTGTTTTTT	CASSPDSANTGELFF
TRBV29-1	.	TRBJ1-5	TRBD1	TGCAGCGTTCGGGGACAGTATAGCAATCAGCCCCAGCATTTT	CSVRGQYSNQPQHF
TRBV7-9	few	TRBJ1-1	.	TGTGCCAGCAGCCATCTCATCCGGGCGCCTGAAGCTTTCTTT	CASSHLIRAPEAFF
TRBV12-3/TRBV12-4	.	TRBJ2-7	.	TGTGCCAGCAGTTTATTCCGCTACGAGCAGTACTTC	CASSLFRYEQYF
TRBV24-1	few	TRBJ2-5	.	TGTGCCACCAGTCTTGACGTTCCAGAGACCCAGTACTTC	CATSLDVPETQYF
TRBV5-1	few	TRBJ2-6	.	TGCGCCAGCATGGTAGTATCTGGGGCCAACGTCCTGACTTTC	CASMVVSGANVLTF
TRBV25-1	few	TRBJ2-2	TRBD2	TGTGCCAGCAGTGAATTAGGCGGGAGGACGGGCGGGGAGCTGTTTTTT	CASSELGGRTGGELFF
TRBV27	few	TRBJ2-1	.	TGTGCCAGCAGTTTATCGGCTTACAATGAGCAGTTCTTC	CASSLSAYNEQFF
TRBV6-5	.	TRBJ2-1	.	TGTGCCAGCAGTTTTCATGTGATCGCGGGCTCATGGAATGAGCAGTTCTTC	CASSFHVIAGSWNEQFF
TRBV29-1	.	TRBJ2-2	.	TGCAGCGCCCATCCCGGGGAGCTGTTTTTT	CSAHPGELFF
TRBV24-1	few	TRBJ2-5	TRBD2	TGTGCCACCAGTGATCCGAACACAGCCGGGAGGGTGGAGACCCAGTACTTC	CATSDPNTAGRVETQYF
TRBV24-1	few	TRBJ2-7	.	TGTGCCACCAGTGACCGGCCCTTCTACGAGCAGTACTTC	CATSDRPFYEQYF
TRBV6-5	.	TRBJ2-3	.	TGTGCCAGCAGTTACTCGTGGGGCCCTAGCACAGATACGCAGTATTTT	CASSYSWGPSTDTQYF
TRBV7-2	.	TRBJ2-3	.	TGTGCCAGCAGCTTAATATTTGTAGATACGCAGTATTTT	CASSLIFVDTQYF
TRBV7-9	.	TRBJ1-4	.	TGTGCCAGCAACCCGCTGGGGGCAACTAATGAAAAACTGTTTTTT	CASNPLGATNEKLFF
TRBV7-6	.	TRBJ2-5	TRBD1	TGTGCCAGCAGCTTGGGACAGGAGCAGACCCAGTACTTC	CASSLGQEQTQYF
TRBV7-2	few	TRBJ2-5	.	TGTGCCAGCAGCTTAGTTAGCTCGCCCCCTCCTGAGACCCAGTACTTC	CASSLVSSPPPETQYF
TRBV7-2	.	TRBJ2-1	.	TGTGCCAGCAGCCCCCAGCTAGAGCAGTTCTTC	CASSPQLEQFF
TRBV29-1	few	TRBJ2-4	.	TGCAGCGTTGAGGGCCCAGCCAAAAACATTCAGTACTTC	CSVEGPAKNIQYF
TRBV12-3/TRBV12-4	few	TRBJ2-7	TRBD1	TGTGCCAGCAGTTCCTCCGGGACAGGGGTTATTGAGCAGTACTTC	CASSSSGTGVIEQYF
TRBV4-1	few	TRBJ2-7	TRBD1	TGCGCCAGCAGCCAAAGGACAGGGGCCAACCCTCCTATCTACGAGCAGTACTTC	CASSQRTGANPPIYEQYF
TRBV11-2	few	TRBJ2-4	.	TGTGCCAGCAACCTATCCATTCGCAGGGGTATTCAGTACTTC	CASNLSIRRGIQYF
TRBV6-2/TRBV6-3	.	TRBJ2-3	.	TGTGCCAGCAGACTCCCTCTGGAGACGCAGTATTTT	CASRLPLETQYF
TRBV7-6	few	TRBJ2-2	.	TGTGCCAGCAGCTCAGTAACTAGGGTCGGGGAGCTGTTTTTT	CASSSVTRVGELFF
TRBV24-1	.	TRBJ1-2	.	TGTGCCACCAGTGCCCCTCCTAACTATGGCTACACCTTC	CATSAPPNYGYTF
TRBV5-1	few	TRBJ2-3	.	TGCGCCAGCAGCTTGGGACAGGGAGGGAGGAAGACAGATACGCAGTATTTT	CASSLGQGGRKTDTQYF
TRBV6-4	.	TRBJ2-3	TRBD2	TGTGCCAGCAGTGAAACGGCGGGAGCTCAAACAGATACGCAGTATTTT	CASSETAGAQTDTQYF
TRBV12-3/TRBV12-4	.	TRBJ1-1	.	TGTGCCGTTGGAGGGAGGAGGGACACTGAAGCTTTCTTT	CAVGGRRDTEAFF
TRBV11-2	.	TRBJ2-1	.	TGTGCCAGCAGCCTGCACGGGGCAGGGGTATACAATGAGCAGTTCTTC	CASSLHGAGVYNEQFF
TRBV7-2	.	TRBJ2-1	.	TGTGCCAGCAGTTTCATGAGCGCCCCGAGCTCCTACAATGAGCAGTTCTTC	CASSFMSAPSSYNEQFF
TRBV7-9	.	TRBJ2-5	TRBD1	TGTGCCAGCAGCTGGGGACAGGGGAACCAAGAGACCCAGTACTTC	CASSWGQGNQETQYF
TRBV7-2	few	TRBJ2-1	.	TGTGCCAGCAGCCCCTATGGGCGGGACACCTACAATGAGCAGTTCTTC	CASSPYGRDTYNEQFF
TRBV6-5	.	TRBJ2-5	TRBD1	TGTGCCAGCTCCCATCGGGACAGGGTTGGAGAGACCCAGTACTTC	CASSHRDRVGETQYF
TRBV12-3/TRBV12-4	.	TRBJ2-1	TRBD2	TGTGCCAGCAGTTTCCCCGGGACTAGGTTGGGGAATGAGCAGTTCTTC	CASSFPGTRLGNEQFF